A single sample is the source of the 28 T cell receptor beta chains below, sequenced in a study of blood T cell repertoires in COVID-19. Method: immunoSEQ multiplex PCR; TCRdb's copy keeps in-frame clones and lacks some. The table has around 250,000 clones, 88% seen once. Input material: PBMCs or T cells enriched from blood (not recorded which). Receptors originate from a woman aged 40 to 50 who had been exposed to COVID-19.

The chain carries TRBV11-3 and TRBJ2-7; D uncertain. Germline V lookup: CDR1 SGHNT, CDR2 YENEEA. The V and J ends lost 5 bases and 2 bases respectively, with 13 bases between them. The CDR3 is 14 residues long. CDR3 residues: CASSPPIAPYEQYV. CDR3 in DNA: TGTGCCAGCAGCCCCCCGATCGCGCCCTACGAGCAGTACGTC.

CDR3 in amino acids: CASSQLYRGSLGEQFF. CDR3 in DNA: TGTGCCAGTAGTCAACTATATAGGGGGAGCTTAGGTGAGCAGTTCTTC. The genes are TRBV19 and TRBJ2-1, with D perhaps TRBD1 (6 bases). Germline CDR1 and CDR2: LNHDA and SQIVND (reference sequence). This CDR3 comprises 16 residues. Trimming left V 5 bases short and J 9 bases short, with 23 bases between. Filled out from reference TRBV19 and TRBJ2-1, the complete variable domain reads DGGITQSPKYLFRKEGQNVTLSCEQNLNHDAMYWYRQDPGQGLRLIYYSQIVNDFQKGDIAEGYSVSREKKESFPLTVTSAQKNPTAFYLCASSQLYRGSLGEQFFGPGTRLTVL.

This clone was seen many times. This rearrangement joins TRBV6-2 or TRBV6-3 to TRBJ2-5, with 8 bases that match TRBD1. The V segment lost 2 bases and the J segment 4 bases; nucleotides outside the gene matches: 6. From germline, CDR1 is MNHEY and CDR2 SVGEGT. The CDR3 is 15 amino acids. Here the CDR3 reads CASSYGQGASETQYF. The CDR3 region has the DNA TGTGCCAGCAGTTACGGGCAGGGGGCATCAGAGACCCAGTACTTC.

The chain has TRBV10-3 and TRBJ1-1; 9 positions match TRBD1. Trimming at V came to 5 bases and at J to 5 bases, leaving 3 bases not matched to a gene. Looked up from germline, CDR1 is ENHRY and CDR2 is SYGVKD. The CDR3 extends over 13 amino acids. CDR3: CAISSGTGTEAFF. As DNA, the CDR3 is TGTGCCATCAGTTCCGGGACAGGGACTGAAGCTTTCTTT.

The chain combines TRBV2 with TRBJ2-3; 7 bases line up with TRBD2. The CDR3 has 17 residues. V dropped 5 bases and J dropped 4; count of bases not matched to a gene: 15. Germline loops: CDR1 SNHLY, CDR2 FYNNEI. The CDR3 is CASSTPRLARIADTQYF. CDR3 sequence (DNA): TGTGCCAGCAGTACTCCGAGACTAGCTAGGATCGCAGATACGCAGTATTTT.

V is TRBV30 and J is TRBJ1-2, with a weak D call TRBD1 (5 bases). V was cut by 2 bases and J by 7 bases, with 23 bases left in between. This CDR3 comprises 16 residues. CDR1 and CDR2 from the germline V gene are GTSNPN and SVGIG (reference sequence). CDR3 DNA sequence: TGTGCCTGGAGTACAAAGGGCCTGGGACTAGTCGGTGGCTACACCTTC. Translating it yields CAWSTKGLGLVGGYTF.

This rearrangement joins TRBV11-3 to TRBJ1-1; 8 bases align to TRBD1. CDR1 is SGHNT and CDR2 is YENEEA in the germline V gene. After removal of 5 bases from V and 1 base from J, the junction contained 6 bases not matched to a gene. The CDR3 is 15 residues long. CDR3: CASSTRQGKNTEAFF. The CDR3 DNA follows: TGTGCCAGCAGCACCCGACAGGGGAAGAACACTGAAGCTTTCTTT.

This chain joins TRBV18 and TRBJ1-2; TRBD1 might be the D (5 bases). The V end was cut by 4 bases, the J end by 4 bases, with 19 bases between. The CDR3 has 16 residues. The germline V gene has CDR1 KGHSH and CDR2 LQKENI. The CDR3 spells CASSQKPGRALYGYTF. The CDR3 DNA is TGTGCCAGCTCACAAAAACCCGGCAGGGCCCTCTATGGCTACACCTTC.

The rearrangement links TRBV7-3 to TRBJ1-2; 8 bases map to TRBD1. Trimming removed 3 bases from V and 8 bases from J; junction bases left unmatched: 5. In germline, CDR1 is SGHTA, CDR2 FQGTGA. The CDR3 is made up of 13 amino acids. The chain's CDR3 is CASSFLTGEGYTF. CDR3 DNA: TGTGCCAGCAGCTTTCTGACAGGGGAAGGCTACACCTTC.

V usage is TRBV3-1 (or the pseudogene TRBV3-2) and J usage is TRBJ1-1, with a tentative D call TRBD1 (5 bases). The CDR3 loop spans 13 amino acids. CDR1 is LGHDT and CDR2 is YNNKEL in the germline V gene (reference sequence). Trimming pared 4 bases from V and 5 bases from J, leaving 11 bases between. The CDR3 is CASSRSGKTEAFF. The CDR3 nucleotides are TGTGCCAGCAGCCGATCAGGGAAGACTGAAGCTTTCTTT.

V and J are TRBV19 and TRBJ1-2; TRBD1 matches 7 bases. There are 13 residues in the CDR3. V gave up 1 base and J gave up 7 bases; unmatched junction bases: 3. In germline, CDR1 is LNHDA, CDR2 SQIVND (reference sequence). The CDR3 reads CASSIVDRLGYTF. CDR3 nucleotide sequence: TGTGCCAGTAGTATAGTGGACAGGCTTGGCTACACCTTC.

This clone was found once. The V gene is TRBV27, the J gene TRBJ1-4; no clear D. The CDR3 is made up of 14 amino acids. CDR1 and CDR2 from the germline V gene are MNHEY and SMNVEV (reference sequence). Trimming removed 3 bases at V and 5 bases at J, with 10 bases between. CDR3 amino acids: CASSLGRANEKLFF. The DNA for the CDR3 is TGTGCCAGCAGTTTGGGGAGGGCGAATGAAAAACTGTTTTTT. The whole variable domain, filled in from reference TRBV27 and TRBJ1-4, reads EAQVTQNPRYLITVTGKKLTVTCSQNMNHEYMSWYRQDPGLGLRQIYYSMNVEVTDKGDVPEGYKVSRKEKRNFPLILESPSPNQTSLYFCASSLGRANEKLFFGSGTQLSVL.

This clone was seen more than once but under ten times. The chain is built from TRBV6-2 or TRBV6-3 and TRBJ1-6; D gene uncertain. Germline CDR1 MNHEY, CDR2 SVGEGT. Trimming shortened V by 2 bases and J by 9 bases, and 14 bases separated the two germline ends. The CDR3 sequence is 15 residues long. The CDR3 bases are TGTGCCAGCAGTTACGGTTCCGCGCCGGGTTCACCCCTCCACTTT. Amino acids: CASSYGSAPGSPLHF.

The rearrangement joins TRBV2 to TRBJ1-2, with D possibly being TRBD1 (6 bases). Germline loops: CDR1 SNHLY, CDR2 FYNNEI. Trimming left V 10 bases short and J 8 bases short, with 17 bases between. The CDR3 loop spans 12 amino acids. Written as DNA, the CDR3 is TGTGCCACATGGTCATCGACAGGAGGCTACACCTTC. Translated, it gives CATWSSTGGYTF.

The V gene is TRBV16, the J gene TRBJ1-3, with 7 bases fitting TRBD1. V was clipped by 0 bases and J by 4 bases; unmatched bases: 3. This CDR3 spans 15 amino acids. Germline loops: CDR1 KGHSY, CDR2 FQNENV. The CDR3 DNA follows: TGTGCCAGCAGCCAATCGGGGACAGCAGGAAACACCATATATTTT. It specifies CASSQSGTAGNTIYF.

A few counts support this clone. The gene calls are TRBV30 and TRBJ1-1, with D possibly being TRBD1 (5 bases). Per the germline V gene, CDR1 is GTSNPN and CDR2 is SVGIG (reference sequence). The V end lost 5 bases, the J end lost 4 bases, and 11 bases lay between the germline ends. The CDR3 consists of 12 residues. The chain's CDR3 is CAWDLGATEAFF. CDR3 coding DNA: TGTGCCTGGGATTTAGGGGCCACTGAAGCTTTCTTT.

This clone was seen once. This chain joins TRBV6-5 and TRBJ2-1; D might be TRBD2 (6 bases). Germline CDR1 reads MNHEY; CDR2 reads SVGAGI. CDR3 size: 15 residues. V was cut by 5 bases and J by 5 bases, with 16 bases left in between. The CDR3 nucleotides are TGTGCCAGCAGTATAGAACGCGGGACCCACAATGAGCAGTTCTTC. Translation: CASSIERGTHNEQFF.

The chain has TRBV14 and TRBJ1-5, with D possibly TRBD1 on 5 matching bases. The length of the CDR3 is 13 residues. V was cut by 3 bases and J by 4 bases, with 7 bases left in between. The germline CDR1 and CDR2 sequences are SGHDN and FVKESK. The CDR3 sequence is CASSQGLNQPQHF. The CDR3 bases are TGTGCCAGCAGCCAGGGACTTAATCAGCCCCAGCATTTT.

The DNA of the CDR3 is TGTGCCAGCAGCACCCTGGAGAGGGTGGGTGGCTACACCTTC. Translating it yields CASSTLERVGGYTF. V is TRBV7-3 and J is TRBJ1-2, with unresolved D. The V and J ends lost 5 bases and 7 bases respectively, with 17 bases between them. Germline CDR1 is SGHTA and CDR2 is FQGTGA. The CDR3 extends over 14 amino acids.

This chain uses TRBV28 with TRBJ2-7; 11 bases agree with TRBD2. The CDR3 runs 16 residues. V dropped 5 bases and J dropped 0; count of bases not matched to a gene: 6. CDR1 is MDHEN and CDR2 is SYDVKM in the germline V gene. CDR3 bases: TGTGCCAGCAGTCTACAGGGACTAGCGGCCTCCTACGAGCAGTACTTC. It is translated as CASSLQGLAASYEQYF.

This rearrangement joins TRBV11-1 to TRBJ2-4; a possible D gene is TRBD1 (6 bases). There are 13 residues in the CDR3. V dropped 6 bases and J dropped 8 bases, with 14 bases sitting between them. CDR1 and CDR2 (germline): SGHAT, FQDESV (reference sequence). The CDR3 loop is CASSSQGTDIQYF. CDR3 DNA: TGTGCCAGCAGTTCACAGGGAACCGACATTCAGTACTTC.

V gene TRBV5-6 combines with J gene TRBJ1-3; possibly TRBD1 for D (5 bases). Germline assignment: CDR1 SGHDT and CDR2 YYEEEE. CDR3 size: 16 residues. V lost 3 bases to trimming and J lost 0 bases, with 13 bases between them. DNA of the CDR3: TGTGCCAGCAGCTACGGGGGACCGATCTCTGGAAACACCATATATTTT. Encoded protein: CASSYGGPISGNTIYF.

The gene calls are TRBV14 and TRBJ2-7, with 9 bases fitting TRBD2. Germline CDR1 SGHDN, CDR2 FVKESK. The CDR3 covers 21 residues. The ends lost 0 bases at V and 1 base at J; junction bases unmatched: 19. This CDR3 is CASSQEKGPGSLAGRSYEQYV. As DNA, the CDR3 is TGTGCCAGCAGCCAAGAGAAGGGGCCAGGGTCTCTAGCGGGAAGGTCCTACGAGCAGTACGTC.

This chain uses TRBV27 with TRBJ1-3, with 10 bases matching TRBD1. Germline assignment: CDR1 MNHEY and CDR2 SMNVEV (reference sequence). This CDR3 contains 16 residues. Germline trimming cut 8 bases from V and 3 bases from J; bases unmatched to any gene: 10. CDR3 loop: CASAGTGVGSGNTIYF. The CDR3 coding sequence is TGTGCCAGCGCCGGGACAGGGGTGGGTAGTGGAAACACCATATATTTT.

J is TRBJ1-4 and V is TRBV27; the D gene is possibly TRBD1 (6 bases). Germline assignment: CDR1 MNHEY and CDR2 SMNVEV (reference sequence). V lost 6 bases and J lost 5, with 22 bases in between. The CDR3 sequence is 17 residues long. The CDR3: CASSRQATTLLNEKLFF. In DNA, the CDR3 is TGTGCCAGCAGCCGACAGGCCACAACTTTGCTGAATGAAAAACTGTTTTTT.

The count of this clone is one. The chain couples TRBV2 to TRBJ2-1; D is unclear. Trimming took off 6 bases at V and 4 bases at J, with 19 bases between the two ends. CDR1 is SNHLY, CDR2 FYNNEI, per germline. CDR3 length: 16 amino acids. CDR3 nucleotide sequence: TGTGCCAGCAGCGACCCTCTAGAAATCTATTACAATGAGCAGTTCTTC. Amino acid sequence: CASSDPLEIYYNEQFF.

This chain connects TRBV7-8 to TRBJ2-1; 10 nucleotides align to TRBD2. V gave up 5 bases and J gave up 2 bases; unmatched junction bases: 12. From germline, CDR1 is SGHVS and CDR2 FQNEAQ. The CDR3 is 18 residues long. The DNA of the CDR3 is TGTGCCAGCAGCATCCTTCGGAGCGGGGGGGCGGCCTACAATGAGCAGTTCTTC. This codes for CASSILRSGGAAYNEQFF. The complete variable domain, with remaining parts taken from reference TRBV7-8 and TRBJ2-1, reads GAGVSQSPRYKVAKRGQDVALRCDPISGHVSLFWYQQALGQGPEFLTYFQNEAQLDKSGLPSDRFFAERPEGSVSTLKIQRTQQEDSAVYLCASSILRSGGAAYNEQFFGPGTRLTVL.

The chain is built from TRBV6-5 and TRBJ1-4, with a tentative D call TRBD1 (5 bases). The V end lost 6 bases, the J end lost 3 bases, and 11 bases lay between the germline ends. The CDR3 spans 14 residues. Germline V lookup: CDR1 MNHEY, CDR2 SVGAGI. This CDR3 reads CASRAGVANEKLFF. In DNA form, the CDR3 reads TGTGCCAGCAGAGCGGGGGTGGCTAATGAAAAACTGTTTTTT.